Listed here are 3 T cell receptor beta chains from one sample, sequenced in a study of T cells in Graves' hyperthyroidism and ophthalmopathy. It was RNA transcripts that yielded the amplified TCR beta CDR3 regions. A first-round RT-PCR of the TCR CDR3 used the HTBI primer set. Each CDR3 protein gets one entry after TCRdb re-called the multiplex PCR reads with MiXCR. The sample records hundreds of thousands of distinct CDR3 sequences, about 45% being singletons. Sequences were obtained from peripheral blood or thyroid tissue (not recorded which). These receptors originate from an adult man with Graves' disease, either hyperthyroidism or ophthalmopathy (not recorded which).

Many counts were recorded for this clonotype. The J gene is TRBJ2-5, the V gene TRBV11-2; D is perhaps TRBD2 (6 bases). The germline gives CDR1 SGHAT, CDR2 FQNNGV. The CDR3 contains 14 residues. Trimming shortened V by 5 bases and J by 5 bases, and 15 bases separated the two germline ends. This CDR3 is CASSKSGGMETQYF. The CDR3 coding sequence is TGTGCCAGCAGCAAGAGCGGAGGGATGGAGACCCAGTACTTC. Combining the CDR3 with reference TRBV11-2 and TRBJ2-5 gives the whole variable domain EAGVAQSPRYKIIEKRQSVAFWCNPISGHATLYWYQQILGQGPKLLIQFQNNGVVDDSQLPKDRFSAERLKGVDSTLKIQPAKLEDSAVYLCASSKSGGMETQYFGPGTRLLVL.

The rearrangement links TRBV12-3 or TRBV12-4 to TRBJ1-6, with D perhaps TRBD1 (6 bases). V was cut by 7 bases and J by 7 bases, with 20 bases left in between. The CDR3 covers 16 residues. The DNA for the CDR3 is TGTGCCAGCACCTCGACGGCCGGACAGATCAATTCACCCCTCCACTTT. This gives the protein CASTSTAGQINSPLHF.

The CDR3 spells CASSYSGVWPSAFF. In DNA form, the CDR3 reads TGTGCCAGCAGTTACTCGGGGGTTTGGCCTTCAGCTTTCTTT. The chain combines TRBV6-5 with TRBJ1-1, with D possibly TRBD1 on 5 matching bases. The germline V gene encodes CDR1 MNHEY and CDR2 SVGAGI. There are 14 residues in the CDR3. Trimming took 0 bases from V and 10 from J, leaving 15 bases between them.